This section outlines one TCR beta chain sequence together with its context. What it binds is unknown. This record belongs to a study of beta chain features in type 1 diabetes. Of the isolated RNA, all was reverse transcribed, and so the sequenced material was expressed TCRB transcripts. Mean read depth for naive, central memory and regulatory T cell samples was 3 million to 4.5 million reads. Sequencing used immunoSEQ multiplex PCR; TCRdb keeps in-frame clones, though not all of them. The table has 200,000 to 300,000 clones, approximately 10% seen once. Study-level findings and limits: The influence of HLA type on TCRB rearrangement stayed undetermined. All four CD4+ subsets of Type 1 diabetes patients contained TCRB CDR3s that were moderately but significantly shorter.

The sample taken for sequencing was naive CD4+ T cells from blood. This clonotype was obtained from a man aged 25-45 years with type 1 diabetes.

The CDR3 spells CASSPNGRGFNEKLFF. CDR3 DNA: TGTGCCAGCAGCCCGAATGGGAGGGGATTTAATGAAAAACTGTTTTTT. V gene TRBV9 combines with J gene TRBJ1-4; TRBD1 might be the D (5 bases). V was pared by 4 bases and J by 4 bases, with 17 bases between. The CDR3 extends over 16 amino acids. Germline V gene lookup returns CDR1 SGDLS and CDR2 YYNGEE.